The clone carrying this TCR beta chain was found a few times. This record comes from a study of T cell responses to AZD1222 COVID-19 vaccine. TCRdb's copy holds only in-frame clones and misses some; the assay was immunoSEQ multiplex PCR. This sample has around 120,000 clones; more than 75% occur once, and the top ten carry roughly 7.7%. Looked up from germline, CDR1 is LNHDA and CDR2 is SQIVND (reference sequence). This CDR3 spans 16 amino acids. V was shortened by 6 bases and J by 0 bases, with 17 bases between the two germline ends. This sequence was found in an adult in good health. The V gene is TRBV19, the J gene TRBJ1-2; a possible D gene is TRBD1 (5 bases). Here the sequenced sample was peripheral blood, taken on day 0 of AZD1222 vaccination. The CDR3 loop reads CASSLPGTKSNYGYTF. DNA of the CDR3: TGTGCCAGTAGCCTTCCCGGGACCAAATCTAACTATGGCTACACCTTC.